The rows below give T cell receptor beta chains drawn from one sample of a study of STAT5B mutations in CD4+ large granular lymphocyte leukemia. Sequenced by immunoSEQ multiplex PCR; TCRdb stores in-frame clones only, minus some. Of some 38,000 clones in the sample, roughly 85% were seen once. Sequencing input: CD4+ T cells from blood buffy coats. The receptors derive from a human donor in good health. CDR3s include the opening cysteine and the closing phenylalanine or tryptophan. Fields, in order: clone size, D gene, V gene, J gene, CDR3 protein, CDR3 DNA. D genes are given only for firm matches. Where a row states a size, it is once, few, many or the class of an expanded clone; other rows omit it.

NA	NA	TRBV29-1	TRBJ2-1	CSVDWTGVYNEQFF	TGCAGCGTTGACTGGACGGGAGTCTACAATGAGCAGTTCTTC
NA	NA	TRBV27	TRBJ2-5	CASSLQIQETQYF	TGTGCCAGCAGTTTACAGATACAAGAGACCCAGTACTTC
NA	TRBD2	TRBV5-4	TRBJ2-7	CASSPGGGVGSEQYF	TGTGCCAGCAGCCCGGGCGGGGGTGTCGGTAGCGAGCAGTACTTC
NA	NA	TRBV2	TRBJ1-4	CASSENMSAEKLFF	TGTGCCAGCAGTGAAAATATGTCAGCCGAAAAACTGTTTTTT
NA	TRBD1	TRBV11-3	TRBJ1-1	CASSSVQGAGEAFF	TGTGCCAGCAGCTCCGTACAGGGGGCGGGTGAAGCTTTCTTT
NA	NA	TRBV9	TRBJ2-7	CASSVSGASSNEQYF	TGTGCCAGCAGCGTATCCGGGGCGTCGAGTAACGAGCAGTACTTC
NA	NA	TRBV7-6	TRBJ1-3	CASSLAGRASSGNTIYF	TGTGCCAGCAGCTTAGCAGGCAGGGCGAGCTCTGGAAACACCATATATTTT
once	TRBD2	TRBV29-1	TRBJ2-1	CSVFSGRGWNEQFF	TGCAGCGTCTTTAGCGGGAGAGGTTGGAATGAGCAGTTCTTC
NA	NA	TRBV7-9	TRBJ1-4	CASGFGQRTTNEKLFF	TGTGCCAGCGGCTTCGGACAGAGAACAACTAATGAAAAACTGTTTTTT
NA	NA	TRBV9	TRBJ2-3	CASSVVGSREDTQYF	TGTGCCAGCAGCGTAGTCGGCTCTCGGGAAGATACGCAGTATTTT
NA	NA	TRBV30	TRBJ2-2	CAWRGEHFFAGELFF	TGTGCCTGGAGGGGCGAACACTTTTTTGCCGGGGAGCTGTTTTTT
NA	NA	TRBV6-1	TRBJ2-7	CASSEMAQGNSEQYF	TGTGCCAGCAGTGAAATGGCGCAGGGGAACAGCGAGCAGTACTTC
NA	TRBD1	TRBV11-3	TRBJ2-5	CASSLDRGETQYF	TGTGCCAGCAGCTTAGACAGGGGGGAGACCCAGTACTTC
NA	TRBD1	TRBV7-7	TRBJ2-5	CASSTGTGGLETQYF	TGTGCTAGCAGCACTGGGACAGGGGGCTTAGAGACCCAGTACTTC
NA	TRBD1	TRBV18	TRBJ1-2	CASSSRQGEDGYTF	TGTGCCAGCTCATCACGACAGGGAGAGGACGGCTACACCTTC
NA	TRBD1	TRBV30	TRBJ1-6	CAWRRTGLPNSPLHF	TGTGCCTGGAGACGGACAGGCCTCCCGAATTCACCCCTCCACTTT
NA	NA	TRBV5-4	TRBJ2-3	CASSSDTDTQYF	TGTGCCAGCAGCTCTGACACAGATACGCAGTATTTT
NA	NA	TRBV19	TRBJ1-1	CASSIIDNTEAFF	TGTGCCAGTAGTATAATCGATAACACTGAAGCTTTCTTT
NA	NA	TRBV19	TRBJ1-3	CASSRDLLNTIYF	TGTGCCAGTAGCCGGGACCTATTAAACACCATATATTTT
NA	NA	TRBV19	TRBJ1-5	CATLGPDSFNNQPQHF	TGTGCCACCCTCGGTCCGGACAGCTTTAACAATCAGCCCCAGCATTTT
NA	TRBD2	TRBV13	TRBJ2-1	CASSLRLAGGDEQFF	TGTGCCAGCAGCCTAAGACTAGCGGGAGGGGATGAGCAGTTCTTC
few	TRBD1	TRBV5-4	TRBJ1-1	CASSLQQGDYTEAFF	TGTGCCAGCAGCTTGCAACAGGGGGATTACACTGAAGCTTTCTTT